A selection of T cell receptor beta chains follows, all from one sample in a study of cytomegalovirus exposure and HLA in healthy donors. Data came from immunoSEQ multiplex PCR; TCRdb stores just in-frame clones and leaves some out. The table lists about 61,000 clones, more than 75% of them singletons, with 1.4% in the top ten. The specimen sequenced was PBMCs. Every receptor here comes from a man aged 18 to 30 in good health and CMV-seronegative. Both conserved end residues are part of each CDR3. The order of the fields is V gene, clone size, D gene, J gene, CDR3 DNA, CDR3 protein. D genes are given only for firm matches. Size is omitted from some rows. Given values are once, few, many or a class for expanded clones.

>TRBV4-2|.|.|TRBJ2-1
TGTGCCAGCAGCCAGGGGGGGGCCAGCTCCTACAATGAGCAGTTCTTC
CASSQGGASSYNEQFF
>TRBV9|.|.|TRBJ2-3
TGTGCCAGCAGCGTTGGGGGGGATACGCAGTATTTT
CASSVGGDTQYF
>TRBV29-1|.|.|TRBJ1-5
TGCAGCGTTGAAGTAGATAGCAATCAGCCCCAGCATTTT
CSVEVDSNQPQHF
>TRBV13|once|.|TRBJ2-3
TGTGCCAGCACCCCTGCAGGTTACGATACGCAGTATTTT
CASTPAGYDTQYF
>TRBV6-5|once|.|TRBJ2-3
TGTGCCAGCAGTTACTCGAGAATTACAGATACGCAGTATTTT
CASSYSRITDTQYF
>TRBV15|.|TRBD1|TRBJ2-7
TGTGCCACCAGCACCCCGACAGGGAACTTCTACGAGCAGTACTTC
CATSTPTGNFYEQYF
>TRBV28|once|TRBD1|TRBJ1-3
TGTGCCAGCAGACCCTACCGACAGGGAGATGGAAACACCATATATTTT
CASRPYRQGDGNTIYF
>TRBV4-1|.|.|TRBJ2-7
TGCGCCAGCAGCCCGAGGGACAACTCCTATGAGCAGTACTTC
CASSPRDNSYEQYF
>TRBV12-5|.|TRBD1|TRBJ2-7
TGTGCTAGTGGTTCCGGGACAGGAGAATACGAGCAGTACTTC
CASGSGTGEYEQYF
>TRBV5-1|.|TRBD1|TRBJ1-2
TGCGCCAGCAAGGCGGGACAGAGTGACTATGGCTACACCTTC
CASKAGQSDYGYTF
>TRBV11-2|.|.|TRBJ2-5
TGTGCCAGCAGCACGGGTCTCATCCGGGAGACCCAGTACTTC
CASSTGLIRETQYF
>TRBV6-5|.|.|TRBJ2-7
TGTGCCACCATCGTAGGAGACCACGAGCAGTACTTC
CATIVGDHEQYF